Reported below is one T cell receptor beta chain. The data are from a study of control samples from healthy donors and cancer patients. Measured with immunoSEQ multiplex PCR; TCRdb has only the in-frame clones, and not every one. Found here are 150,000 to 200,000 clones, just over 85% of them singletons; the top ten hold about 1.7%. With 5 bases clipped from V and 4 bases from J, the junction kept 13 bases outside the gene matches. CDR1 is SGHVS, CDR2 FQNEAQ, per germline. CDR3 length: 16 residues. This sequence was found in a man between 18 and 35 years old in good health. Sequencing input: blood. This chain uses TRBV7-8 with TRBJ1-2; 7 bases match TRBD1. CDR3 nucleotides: TGTGCCAGCAGCACCTGGACAGGCCCCAGGGTCTATGGCTACACCTTC. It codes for CASSTWTGPRVYGYTF.